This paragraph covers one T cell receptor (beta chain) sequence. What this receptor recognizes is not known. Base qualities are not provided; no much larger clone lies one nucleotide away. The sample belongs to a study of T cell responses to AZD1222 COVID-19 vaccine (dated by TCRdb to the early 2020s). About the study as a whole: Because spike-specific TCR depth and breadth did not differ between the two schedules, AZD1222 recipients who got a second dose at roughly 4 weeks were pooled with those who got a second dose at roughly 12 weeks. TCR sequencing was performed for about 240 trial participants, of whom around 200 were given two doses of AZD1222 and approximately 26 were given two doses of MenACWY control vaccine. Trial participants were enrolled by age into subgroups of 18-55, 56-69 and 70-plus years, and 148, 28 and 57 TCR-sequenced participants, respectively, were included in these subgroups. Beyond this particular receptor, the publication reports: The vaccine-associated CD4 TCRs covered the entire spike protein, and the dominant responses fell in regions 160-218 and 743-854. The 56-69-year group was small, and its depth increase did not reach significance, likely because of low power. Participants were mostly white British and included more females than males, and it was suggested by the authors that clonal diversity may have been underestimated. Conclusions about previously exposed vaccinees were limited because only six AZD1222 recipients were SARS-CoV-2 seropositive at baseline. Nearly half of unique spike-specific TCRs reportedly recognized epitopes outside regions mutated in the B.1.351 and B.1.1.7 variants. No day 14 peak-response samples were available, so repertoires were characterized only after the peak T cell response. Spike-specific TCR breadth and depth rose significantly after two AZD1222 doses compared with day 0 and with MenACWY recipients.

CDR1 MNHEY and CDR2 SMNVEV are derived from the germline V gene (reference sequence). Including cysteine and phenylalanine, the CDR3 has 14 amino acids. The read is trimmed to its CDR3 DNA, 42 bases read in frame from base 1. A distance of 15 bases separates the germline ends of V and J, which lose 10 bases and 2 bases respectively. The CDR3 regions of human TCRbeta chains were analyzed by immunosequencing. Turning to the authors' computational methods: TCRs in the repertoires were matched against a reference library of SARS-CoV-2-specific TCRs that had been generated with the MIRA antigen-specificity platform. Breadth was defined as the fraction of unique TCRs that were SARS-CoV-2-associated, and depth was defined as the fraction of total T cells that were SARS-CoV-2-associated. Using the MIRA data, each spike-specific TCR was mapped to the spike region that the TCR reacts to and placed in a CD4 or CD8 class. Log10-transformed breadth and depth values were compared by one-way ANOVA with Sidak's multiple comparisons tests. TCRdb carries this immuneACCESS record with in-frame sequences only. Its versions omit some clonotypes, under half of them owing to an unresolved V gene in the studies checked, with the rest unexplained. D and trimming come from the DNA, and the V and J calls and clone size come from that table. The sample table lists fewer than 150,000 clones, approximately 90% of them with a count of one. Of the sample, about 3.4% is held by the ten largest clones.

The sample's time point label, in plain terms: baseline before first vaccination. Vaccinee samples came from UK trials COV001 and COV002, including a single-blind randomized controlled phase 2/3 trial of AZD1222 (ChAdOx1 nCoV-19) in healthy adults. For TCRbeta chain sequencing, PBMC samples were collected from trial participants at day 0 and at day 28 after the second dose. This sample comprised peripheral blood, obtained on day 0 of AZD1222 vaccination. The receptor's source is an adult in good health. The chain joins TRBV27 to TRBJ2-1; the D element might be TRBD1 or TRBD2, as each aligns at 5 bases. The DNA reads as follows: TGTGCCACCGCCGGGGACGGCACCTACAATGAGCAGTTCTTC. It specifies CATAGDGTYNEQFF.